This TCR beta chain was found in a study of blood T cell repertoires in COVID-19. V lost 3 bases, J lost 3 bases, and 15 bases lay in between. Germline CDR1 reads LGHDT; CDR2 reads YNNKEL (reference sequence). The CDR3 sequence is 15 residues long. Study processing details: By means of reference gene primer amplification, nucleated cell counts were estimated. Clones were read by immunoSEQ multiplex PCR, and TCRdb kept only the in-frame ones, dropping some. The V and J calls and the clone size are those of that table, but D and trimming were determined from the DNA. The sample shows about 74,000 clones, around 78% of them seen only once.

V usage is TRBV3-1 (or the pseudogene TRBV3-2) and J usage is TRBJ2-7; weak D call: TRBD2 (6 bases). This TCR derives from a human donor in a cohort sampled during active COVID-19. Sequencing was done on a sample of peripheral blood. Here the CDR3 reads CASSQTLSSDYEQYF. The CDR3 bases are TGTGCCAGCAGCCAGACCTTATCTAGCGACTACGAGCAGTACTTC.